What follows is one TCR beta chain and its context. This clonotype was observed a few times. Its antigen remains unidentified. Per-base qualities were not stored, and no clone one base away is much larger. This entry belongs to a study of T-cell memory formation after mild COVID-19 (dated by TCRdb to the early 2020s). Notes on the research overall: Most TCR sequence clusters were specific to one of the two donors. Two young, previously healthy adult volunteers, one female and one male, were included in the cohort. In a couple of donors, T-cell clones that expanded and contracted after mild COVID-19 were tracked by sequencing TCRalpha and TCRbeta repertoires over time.

The germline V gene gives CDR1 as SNHLY and CDR2 as FYNNEI. V loses 5 bases, J loses 4 bases, and the germline ends lie 12 bases apart. Including cysteine and phenylalanine, the CDR3 has 14 amino acids. The DNA shown is the 42-base CDR3, in frame from base 1. Ficoll-Paque density gradient centrifugation was used to isolate PBMCs. TCRdb lists the instrument as Illumina NovaSeq 6000. TCRalpha and TCRbeta cDNA libraries were built by 5'RACE with constant-segment primers, adding sample barcodes and unique molecular identifiers. RNA was extracted from every sample with Trizol reagent. Libraries were amplified in two PCR steps, with a second sample barcode and Illumina TruSeq adapters added in the second step. Sequencing of libraries was performed on an Illumina NovaSeq with 2 x 150 bp paired-end reads. On the study's bioinformatics: Demultiplexing of reads and collapsing into UMI-guided consensus sequences were performed with migec v1.2.7. Using mixcr v2.1.11, UMI consensuses were aligned to TRA and TRB V and J templates and then assembled into clonotypes. A clonotype was counted as expanded or contracted only if both edgeR and NoisET called the change significant, with noise models trained on biological replicates. For edgeR calls, the thresholds were a false discovery rate-adjusted p below 0.01 and a log2 fold-change of 1. As an exploratory analysis of dynamics, max-normalized trajectories of the 1000 most abundant clonotypes were examined with PCA combined with hierarchical clustering. Separately sequenced CD4+ and CD8+ repertoires were used to assign a CD4 or CD8 phenotype to each responding clone. The public reads were quality trimmed at Q25 with fastp and then assembled into clones with MiXCR by TCRdb, keeping productive beta chains. A single entry per CDR3 protein holds the most common genes and DNA from its merged rows. The V and J calls and clone size are TCRdb's, not the authors'. The sample records under 450,000 distinct CDR3 sequences, approximately 15% of which are singletons. Of the sample, 22% is held by the ten largest clones.

Here is what the overall study found, with its caveats: Only a couple of mild cases were covered by the study, and larger cohorts that include severe cases with pre-infection samples were considered necessary. Contracting CD4+ clones were found mainly in CM and EM memory subsets, while CD8+ clones were enriched in EMRA. The second-wave clones that peaked on day 37 were not confirmed to be SARS-CoV-2 specific. Some responding clones were detected in pre-infection memory, which suggested that pre-existing cross-reactive memory T cells had joined the SARS-CoV-2 response. From day 15 to 85, contracting clones showed balanced CD4/CD8 phenotypes, whereas a second wave of clones that expanded from day 15 to 37 leaned towards CD4+.

Sequencing was performed on PBMCs or a T cell subset sorted from them (not recorded which). This chain joins TRBV2 to TRBJ2-1, with a tentative D gene TRBD2 over 6 matching bases. The sequence came from a man younger than 35 who had mild COVID-19 (a few samples of this study predate the infection). The sample titles of this study are shuffled in the database, so cell type and time point are left out; the donor was told from shared clones. The CDR3 protein is CASSRTTFYNEQFF. The base sequence is TGTGCCAGCAGTAGGACTACTTTTTACAATGAGCAGTTCTTC.